This TCR beta chain derives from a study of neurological immune-mediated disorders (dated by TCRdb to the late 2010s). For context, the study as a whole: Among the approximately 35 multiple sclerosis patients, relapsing-remitting MS was present in about 31 and secondary progressive MS was present in 3. Peripheral blood TCR-beta repertoires from HTLV-I-associated myelopathy (HAM/TSP) patients, multiple sclerosis patients and healthy controls were compared by UMI-based sequencing. The 90 to 120 TCR-beta libraries covered PBMC samples along with longitudinal samples, technical triplicates, and paired sorted CD4+ and CD8+ T-cell subsets. Longitudinal HAM/TSP and healthy donors had 3 time-points each (3-40 month intervals). The cohort included about 70 subjects: about 15 with HAM/TSP, around 35 with multiple sclerosis, and approximately 20 healthy controls. Overall results and qualifications from the work: Expanded clones from different subjects shared no identical CDR3 amino acid sequences, which suggests that TCR-beta repertoires were private in all groups. The MS cluster showed no association with clinical or MRI features, and the authors stated that larger cohorts are needed. Repertoires from 18 of 34 MS patients were grouped by phylogenetic analysis into a cluster of related CDR3 sequences, suggesting a possible repertoire-level signature. TCR clonal expansion was highest in HAM/TSP patients and lowest in MS patients, with MS patients falling below even healthy controls.

The time point label, read with the paper, signifies: longitudinal time-point 2. For unsorted PBMC libraries, 2 million PBMCs were used after storage in RNAlater at -80 degrees C until RNA extraction. Multiple sclerosis patients were enrolled in a US clinical protocol evaluating disease progression by magnetic resonance imaging. Peripheral blood underwent Ficoll-Hypaque density gradient centrifugation to isolate PBMCs, which were then cryopreserved in liquid nitrogen. This clonotype was found many times. There is no known antigen for this receptor. The sample holds no much larger clone one base away, and base qualities are not on file. Reading from cysteine to phenylalanine, the CDR3 counts 13 amino acids. The entry retains the CDR3 DNA only, 39 bases that are in frame from base 1. cDNA synthesis used template-switch 5'RACE with a primer carrying a 10-nucleotide random unique molecular identifier tagging each TCR transcript. Every sequencing run yielded over 190 million TCR-beta sequences covering 15-18 subjects. Total RNA was extracted with the RNeasy kit. The KAPA Real-time Library Amplification kit was used to amplify TCR-beta VDJ regions with primers targeting the TCR constant region and the 5'RACE anchor. Sample indexes and Illumina adaptors were added in a first PCR, after which library yield was increased in a second PCR. The roughly 650 bp TCR product was size-selected on a 2% E-gel SizeSelection system after Ampure bead purification. Before pooling, libraries had their quality checked on a Bioanalyzer, their concentration measured with Qubit, and their quantity determined with the Kapa Library Quantification kit. An Illumina HiSeq 2500 sequenced the libraries paired-end 2 x 150 bp. To increase sequence diversity, roughly 24-31% phiX was spiked into each library pool. The paper's processing steps were these. Quality-filtered reads were processed with the UMI-based MiGEC pipeline, which removed over 75% of raw TCR sequences during error correction. VDJ genes were aligned to IMGT germline references, and clonotypes were defined by unique CDR3 amino acid sequence plus V-J genes. VDJtools evaluated clonal expansion, Shannon diversity and CDR3 relatedness (CalcPairwiseDistances, ClusterSamples); CLCbio workbench built phylogenetic trees. Clones with at least 8 unique UMIs were defined as expanded, with this threshold being based on coefficient-of-variation modelling across technical triplicates. TCRdb reran the public reads through fastp at Q25 and MiXCR, keeping productive beta chains. Each record represents a unique CDR3 protein, reported with the most common genes and DNA among its rows. The V and J calls, along with clone size, are taken from TCRdb and not from the paper's own processing. The sample data list some 87,000 distinct CDR3 sequences, and about 5% of these were observed just once. The top ten clones comprise approximately 8% of the sample.

This TCR derives from a woman aged 60-70 years with multiple sclerosis. This chain joins TRBV21-1 to TRBJ1-2. TRBV21-1 is deemed a pseudogene. Sequencing was performed on PBMCs. For the CDR3, the sequence is CASSNRRNYGYTF. The DNA sequence reads TGTGCCAGCAGCAACCGGCGGAACTATGGCTACACCTTC.